This entry features one T cell receptor (beta chain) sequence. The antigen remains unidentified. This record belongs to a study of CXCR3-negative and CXCR3-positive naive CD8 T cells. The TRB libraries of cDNA were built by UMI-labeled 5' RACE. TCRdb re-called the 5' RACE reads and gives one entry per CDR3 protein, without DNA. This sample's table reports tens of thousands of distinct CDR3 sequences. Study-level results: Sequencing showed both naive subsets with comparably high diversity, and memory CD8+ cells much lower. After cryopreservation, expression of CXCR3 was partially reduced, and most assays were run with fresh PBMCs.

The CDR3 is 15 residues long. Per germline, CDR1 SEHNR and CDR2 FQNEAQ (reference sequence). Subsets of CD8+ T cells were each sorted in triplicate at some 300,000 cells apiece. The sample was memory CD8+ T cells from blood. The chain carries TRBV7-9 and TRBJ2-7; TCRdb reports TRBD1, a call that lacks DNA to check it against. The TCR was taken from a human donor in good health. Some clones in this sample may be carry-over from other donors' samples. The CDR3: CASSSGTGTRWEQYF.